This T cell receptor (beta chain) was sequenced for a study of low-dose radiotherapy and immunotherapy resistance in tumors (dated 2022 in TCRdb). Broadly, across the study: Cohort 1 received 0.5 Gy per fraction every 2 weeks, with a prescribed total PTV dose of 6.5 Gy. Patients were given nivolumab as a 240 mg flat dose every two weeks and ipilimumab at 1 mg/kg every six weeks, with both drugs delivered intravenously. Eight patients were included in the translational analysis, namely three from the first dose cohort plus the first five from the second dose cohort. The trial did not randomize participants into treatment groups. Cohort 2 received 1 Gy per fraction every two weeks, with a total of 13 Gy over 26 weeks. Intravenous cyclophosphamide at 200 mg/m2 was administered every two weeks, one day ahead of each radiation and immunotherapy administration. Patients took aspirin 300 mg orally once daily for four cycles, starting on cycle 1 day 1.

Ten or more counts support this clonotype. Its cognate antigen has yet to be identified. Per-nucleotide qualities are absent, and no much larger clonotype sits a single base away. Including cysteine and phenylalanine, the CDR3 has 13 amino acids. Of the read, only the CDR3 DNA is kept; its 39 bases are in frame from base 1. The trim is 0 bases for V and 2 bases for J, with a gap of 5 bases between the germline ends. CDR1 SGHRS and CDR2 YFSETQ are derived from the germline V gene. The time point tag for this specimen amounts to: after trial treatment. The treatment or condition tag for this specimen amounts to: LDRT plus nivolumab, ipilimumab, low-dose cyclophosphamide and aspirin (RACIN trial). Donors were enrolled in RACIN, a single-arm phase I dose-escalation trial combining nivolumab, ipilimumab, aspirin, low-dose cyclophosphamide and low-dose radiotherapy. Patients were eligible if they had advanced solid tumors that were TIL-negative.

The sequencer was an Illumina HiSeq 2500. First-strand cDNA was synthesized with Superscript III and a set of TRAV- and TRBV-specific primers, covering both TCRalpha and TCRbeta chains. TCRs were amplified with Phusion for 20 PCR cycles, with a constant-region primer paired with the adapter attached to the V primers. The isolated mRNA was amplified using the MessageAmp II aRNA Amplification Kit, with in vitro transcription performed for 15 to 20 hours at 37 degrees C. mRNA for TCR sequencing was isolated with the Dynabeads mRNA DIRECT Purification Kit. A second roughly 25-cycle Phusion PCR added indexed Illumina adapters, and products were purified with AMPure XP beads. Turning to the authors' computational methods: Custom Perl scripts were used to pool TCR sequences that encoded the same protein, to remove out-of-frame sequences, and to calculate the abundance of each clonotype. The analysis excluded TCR sequences that were supported by just one read. Repertoire metrics included Shannon entropy, Gini index, clonality, richness, and frequency of TCRs shared between repertoires. TCRdb handled the public reads itself, with Q25 trimming in fastp and clone calling in MiXCR, and kept productive beta chains. Under each unique CDR3 protein, matching rows form one entry showing the most common genes and DNA. TCRdb's processing, not the authors', yielded these V and J calls. This sample comprises 50,000 or so distinct CDR3 sequences, 20% to 25% of them detected only once. The top ten clonotypes cover approximately 6.4% of the sample.

The clonotype originates from a male donor with prostate cancer. The chain is assembled from TRBV5-1 and TRBJ2-5; the D segment cannot be called with confidence. The source was PBMCs, collected after low-dose radiotherapy plus immunotherapy. The base sequence is TGCGCCAGCAGCTTGGAGTGGCAAGAGACCCAGTACTTC. Its translation is CASSLEWQETQYF.